This T cell receptor (beta chain) was captured by sequencing in a study of cytomegalovirus exposure and HLA in healthy donors. Study overall: Most donors, around 81% of over 350 genotyped, fell in the Caucasian-associated ancestry cluster.

Vbeta (60) and Jbeta (13) primers were used in the PCR. Clones were sequenced by immunoSEQ multiplex PCR, and TCRdb holds only the in-frame ones, with some missing. The sample consists of over 70,000 clones, roughly three quarters of them appearing once. In the case of this clone: Its cognate antigen is unknown.

The trim removed 5 bases at V and 2 bases at J, leaving 13 bases unmatched. Germline V gene sequence: CDR1 SQVTM, CDR2 ANQGSEA. The CDR3 loop spans 18 amino acids. Study conclusions and caveats: Previous analysis showed most TCR beta V segments were productive about 87% or about 30% of the time. TRBV6-2, TRBV6-3 and other indistinguishable V segments were excluded. One cluster of highly shared sequence variants probably arose as a sequencing artifact.

The sequence derives from a male donor in good health and CMV-seronegative. V gene TRBV29-1 combines with J gene TRBJ2-3, with 13 bases fitting TRBD2. What was sequenced was PBMCs. The CDR3 reads CSVLGTSGNPYATDTQYF. The CDR3 DNA follows: TGCAGCGTTCTCGGGACTAGCGGGAACCCTTACGCCACAGATACGCAGTATTTT.